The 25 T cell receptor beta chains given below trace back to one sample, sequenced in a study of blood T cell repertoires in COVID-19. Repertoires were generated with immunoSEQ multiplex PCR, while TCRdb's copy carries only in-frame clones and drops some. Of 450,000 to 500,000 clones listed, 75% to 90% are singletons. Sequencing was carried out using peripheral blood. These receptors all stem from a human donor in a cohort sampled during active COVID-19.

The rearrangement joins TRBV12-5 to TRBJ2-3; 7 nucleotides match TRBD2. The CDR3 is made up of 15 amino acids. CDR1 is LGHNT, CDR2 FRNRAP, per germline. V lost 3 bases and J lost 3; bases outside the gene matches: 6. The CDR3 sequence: CASGFLPSGTDTQYF. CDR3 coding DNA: TGTGCTAGTGGTTTTTTGCCTAGCGGAACAGATACGCAGTATTTT.

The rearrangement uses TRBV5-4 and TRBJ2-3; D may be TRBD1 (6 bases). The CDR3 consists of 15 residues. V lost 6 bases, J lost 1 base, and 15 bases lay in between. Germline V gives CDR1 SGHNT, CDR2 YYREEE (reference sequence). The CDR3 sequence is CASNQKQGGTDTQYF. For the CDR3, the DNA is TGTGCCAGCAACCAGAAACAGGGAGGCACAGATACGCAGTATTTT.

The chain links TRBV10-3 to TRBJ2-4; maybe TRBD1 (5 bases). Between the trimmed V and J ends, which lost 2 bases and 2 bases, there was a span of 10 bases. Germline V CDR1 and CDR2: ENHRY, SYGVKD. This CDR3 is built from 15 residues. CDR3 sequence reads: CAISEGAGTKNIQYF. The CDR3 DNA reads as TGTGCCATCAGTGAGGGGGCTGGGACCAAAAACATTCAGTACTTC.

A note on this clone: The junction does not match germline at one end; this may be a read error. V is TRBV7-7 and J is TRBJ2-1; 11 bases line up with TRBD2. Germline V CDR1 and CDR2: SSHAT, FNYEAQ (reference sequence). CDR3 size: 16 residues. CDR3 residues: CASSSSTSGTPNEQFF. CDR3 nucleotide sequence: TGTGCTAGCAGCTCATCGACTAGCGGGACTCCTAATGAGCAGTTCTTC.

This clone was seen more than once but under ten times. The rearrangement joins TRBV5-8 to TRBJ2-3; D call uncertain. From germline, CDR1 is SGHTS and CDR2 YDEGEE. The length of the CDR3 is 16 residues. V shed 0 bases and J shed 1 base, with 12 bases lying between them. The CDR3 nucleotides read TGTGCCAGCAGCTTGGGTGCTACGCCCGGCACAGATACGCAGTATTTT. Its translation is CASSLGATPGTDTQYF.

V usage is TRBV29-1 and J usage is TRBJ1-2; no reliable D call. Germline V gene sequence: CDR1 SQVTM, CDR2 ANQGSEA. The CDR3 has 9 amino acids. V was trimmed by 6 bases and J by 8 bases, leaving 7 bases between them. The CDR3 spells CSVAAGYTF. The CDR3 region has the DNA TGCAGCGTGGCGGCGGGCTACACCTTC.

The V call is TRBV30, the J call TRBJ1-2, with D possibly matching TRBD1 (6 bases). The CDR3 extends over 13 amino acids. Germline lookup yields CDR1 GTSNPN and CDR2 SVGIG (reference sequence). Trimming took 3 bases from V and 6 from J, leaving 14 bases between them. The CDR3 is CAWSKGVEDGYTF. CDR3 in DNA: TGTGCCTGGAGCAAGGGGGTGGAGGATGGCTACACCTTC.

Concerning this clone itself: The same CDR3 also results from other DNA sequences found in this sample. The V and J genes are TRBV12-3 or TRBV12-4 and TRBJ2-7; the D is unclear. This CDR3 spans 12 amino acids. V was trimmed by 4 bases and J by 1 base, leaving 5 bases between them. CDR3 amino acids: CASSSGSYEQYF. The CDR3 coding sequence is TGTGCCAGCAGTTCCGGGTCCTACGAGCAGTACTTC.

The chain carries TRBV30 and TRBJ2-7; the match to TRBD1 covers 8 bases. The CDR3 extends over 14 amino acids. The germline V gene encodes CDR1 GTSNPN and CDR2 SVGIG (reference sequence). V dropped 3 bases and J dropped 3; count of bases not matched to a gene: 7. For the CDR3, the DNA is TGTGCCTGGAGATACCCTGACAGGGGCTACGAGCAGTACTTC. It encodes CAWRYPDRGYEQYF.

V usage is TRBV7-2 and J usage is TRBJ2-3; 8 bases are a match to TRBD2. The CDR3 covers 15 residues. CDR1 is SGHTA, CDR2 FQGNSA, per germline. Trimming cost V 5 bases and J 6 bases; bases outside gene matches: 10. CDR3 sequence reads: CASSPEAGGADTQYF. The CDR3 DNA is TGTGCCAGCAGCCCCGAGGCGGGGGGCGCGGATACGCAGTATTTT.

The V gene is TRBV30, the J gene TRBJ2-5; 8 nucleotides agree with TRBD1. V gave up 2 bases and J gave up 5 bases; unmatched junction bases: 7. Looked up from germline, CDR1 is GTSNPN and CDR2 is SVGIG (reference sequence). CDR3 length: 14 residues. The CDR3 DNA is TGTGCCTGGAGTCTGACAGGGGCTCGGGAGACCCAGTACTTC. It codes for CAWSLTGARETQYF.

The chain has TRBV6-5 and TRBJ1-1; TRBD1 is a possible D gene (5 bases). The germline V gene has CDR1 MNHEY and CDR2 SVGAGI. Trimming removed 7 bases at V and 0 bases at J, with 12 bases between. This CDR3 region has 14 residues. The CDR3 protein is CASTGGVVNTEAFF. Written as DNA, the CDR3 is TGTGCCAGCACCGGAGGGGTGGTGAACACTGAAGCTTTCTTT.

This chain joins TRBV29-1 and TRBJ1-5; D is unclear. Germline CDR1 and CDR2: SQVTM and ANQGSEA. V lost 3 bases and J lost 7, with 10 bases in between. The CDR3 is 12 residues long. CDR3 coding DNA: TGCAGCGTTGAGGAGGGAGGCCAGCCCCAGCATTTT. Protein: CSVEEGGQPQHF. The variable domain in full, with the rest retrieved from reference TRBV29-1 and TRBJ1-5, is SAVISQKPSRDICQRGTSLTIQCQVDSQVTMMFWYRQQPGQSLTLIATANQGSEATYESGFVIDKFPISRPNLTFSTLTVSNMSPEDSSIYLCSVEEGGQPQHFGDGTRLSIL.

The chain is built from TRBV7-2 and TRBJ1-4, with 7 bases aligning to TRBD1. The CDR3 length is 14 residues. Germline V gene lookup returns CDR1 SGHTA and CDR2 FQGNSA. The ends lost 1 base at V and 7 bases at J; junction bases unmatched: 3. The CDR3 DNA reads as TGTGCCAGCAGCTTAGAGGGGGCGATTGAAAAACTGTTTTTT. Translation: CASSLEGAIEKLFF.

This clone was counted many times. The CDR3 loop is CASSLGGDGPYNEQFF. CDR3 nucleotides: TGCGCCAGCAGCTTGGGGGGGGACGGCCCCTACAATGAGCAGTTCTTC. The chain links TRBV5-1 to TRBJ2-1; possibly TRBD2 for D (6 bases). V shed 0 bases and J shed 2 bases, with 12 bases lying between them. CDR1 and CDR2 from the germline V gene are SGHRS and YFSETQ. This CDR3 has 16 amino acids.

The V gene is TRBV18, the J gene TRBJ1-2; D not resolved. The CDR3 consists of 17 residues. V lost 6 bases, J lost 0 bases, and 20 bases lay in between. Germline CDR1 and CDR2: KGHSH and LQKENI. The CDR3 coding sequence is TGTGCCAGCTCGCCCCTACCGAGACTGCAAGCTAACTATGGCTACACCTTC. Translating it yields CASSPLPRLQANYGYTF.

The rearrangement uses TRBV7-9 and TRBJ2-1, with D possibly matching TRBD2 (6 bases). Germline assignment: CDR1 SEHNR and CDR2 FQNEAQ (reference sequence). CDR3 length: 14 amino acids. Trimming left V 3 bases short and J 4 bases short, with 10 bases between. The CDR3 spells CASSLGGLYNEQFF. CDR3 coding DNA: TGTGCCAGCAGCTTGGGGGGTTTATACAATGAGCAGTTCTTC.

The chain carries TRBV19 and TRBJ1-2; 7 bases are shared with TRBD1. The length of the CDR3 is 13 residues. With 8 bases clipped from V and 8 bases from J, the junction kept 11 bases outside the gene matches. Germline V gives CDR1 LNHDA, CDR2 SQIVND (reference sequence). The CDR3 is CASVTGTMGGYTF. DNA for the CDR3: TGTGCCAGTGTGACAGGGACAATGGGAGGCTACACCTTC.

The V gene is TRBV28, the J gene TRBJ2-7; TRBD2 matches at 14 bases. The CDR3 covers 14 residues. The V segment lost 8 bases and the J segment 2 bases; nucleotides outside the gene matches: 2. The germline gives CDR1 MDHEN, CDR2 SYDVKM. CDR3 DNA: TGTGCCAGCGGGACTAGCGGGAGAACCTACGAGCAGTACTTC. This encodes CASGTSGRTYEQYF.

The CDR3 coding sequence is TGTGCCAGCAGCCCCCTCAGCGGGAGTCAGACAGATACGCAGTATTTT. Protein sequence: CASSPLSGSQTDTQYF. The chain couples TRBV5-6 to TRBJ2-3, with TRBD2 matching 8 bases. This CDR3 is 16 amino acids long. V lost 4 bases to trimming and J lost 3 bases; unmatched junction nucleotides: 10. Germline V CDR1 and CDR2: SGHDT, YYEEEE.

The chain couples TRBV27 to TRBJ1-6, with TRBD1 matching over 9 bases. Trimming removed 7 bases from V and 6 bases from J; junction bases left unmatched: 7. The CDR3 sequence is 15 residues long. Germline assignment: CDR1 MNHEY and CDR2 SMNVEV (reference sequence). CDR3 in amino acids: CASTVQGARNSPLHF. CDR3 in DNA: TGTGCCAGCACTGTACAGGGGGCCCGTAATTCACCCCTCCACTTT.

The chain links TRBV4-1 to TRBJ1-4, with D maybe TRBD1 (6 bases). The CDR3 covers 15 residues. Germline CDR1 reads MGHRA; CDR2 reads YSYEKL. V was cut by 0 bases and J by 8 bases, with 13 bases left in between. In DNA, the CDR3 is TGCGCCAGCAGCCAAGATGTCAGGGGTAGCGAAAAACTGTTTTTT. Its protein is CASSQDVRGSEKLFF.

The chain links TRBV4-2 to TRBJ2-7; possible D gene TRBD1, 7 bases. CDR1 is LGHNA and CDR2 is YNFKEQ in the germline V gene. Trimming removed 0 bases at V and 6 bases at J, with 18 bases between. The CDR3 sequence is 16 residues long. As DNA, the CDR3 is TGTGCCAGCAGCCAAGACCTACACAGGGGAGGTGGCGAGCAGTACTTC. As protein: CASSQDLHRGGGEQYF.

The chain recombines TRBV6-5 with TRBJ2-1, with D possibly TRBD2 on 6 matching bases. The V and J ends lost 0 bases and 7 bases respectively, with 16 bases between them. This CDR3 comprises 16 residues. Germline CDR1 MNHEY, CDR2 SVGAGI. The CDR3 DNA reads TGTGCCAGCAGTTACTCAGGTGGAGGGGTGGCGAATGAGCAGTTCTTC. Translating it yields CASSYSGGGVANEQFF.

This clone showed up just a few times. The CDR3 DNA follows: TGCGCCAGCAGCCAAGAGGGGAGCTTAGACAATGAGCAGTTCTTC. Its translation: CASSQEGSLDNEQFF. The rearrangement links TRBV4-3 to TRBJ2-1, with D possibly matching TRBD2 (5 bases). There are 15 residues in the CDR3. Looked up from germline, CDR1 is LGHNA and CDR2 is YSLEER. Trimming pared 0 bases from V and 5 bases from J, leaving 11 bases between.